This TCR beta chain was sequenced for a study of T-cell reconstitution after alpha-beta-depleted transplantation in children (dated by TCRdb to the mid-2010s). For the study in its entirety: T-cell immune reconstitution after TCRalphabeta/CD19-depleted allogeneic hematopoietic cell transplantation in children was quantitatively tracked in the study by means of TCR repertoire profiling.

The V end loses 2 bases and the J end loses 4 bases, and a stretch of 11 bases separates them. Via the germline V gene (reference sequence), CDR1 is MNHEY and CDR2 SMNVEV. Taken from cysteine to phenylalanine, the CDR3 has 14 residues. Solely the CDR3 DNA is kept, with 42 bases framed from the first base. A note on this clonotype: Its target antigen remains unknown. It has no much larger one-base neighbor in the sample; base qualities were not kept.

Libraries were constructed by PCR. The sequencer listed for this sample is Illumina HiSeq 2500. TCR library preparation used molecular barcoding, with unique molecular identifiers applied to normalize quantification of the TCRbeta repertoire. TCRdb handled the public reads itself, with Q25 trimming in fastp and clone calling in MiXCR, and kept productive beta chains. CDR3 protein sequences are deduplicated, and each keeps its most common genes and DNA. This sample gives tens of thousands of distinct CDR3 sequences in total; about a tenth of them show up just once. Jointly, the top ten make up roughly a quarter of the sample.

The source was PBMCs from the stem cell graft donor, collected from the stem cell graft. This TCR came from a human donor who donated a stem cell graft to a child with chronic granulomatous disease. Recombination joined TRBV27 with TRBJ2-5; perhaps TRBD1 is the D gene, with 5 bases matching. The CDR3 has the sequence CASSLGALPETQYF. The DNA reads as follows: TGTGCCAGCAGTTTAGGGGCCCTCCCAGAGACCCAGTACTTC.